This record concerns one T cell receptor beta chain sequence. The antigen remains undetermined. The sample is drawn from a study of T cell responses to AZD1222 COVID-19 vaccine. Clones were sequenced by immunoSEQ multiplex PCR, and TCRdb holds only the in-frame ones, with some missing. The sample gives more than 110,000 clones, roughly 89% of which show up once; about 5.5% is in the top ten. Study-level findings and limits: Only 5 or 6 AZD1222 recipients were seropositive at baseline.

The source is an adult in good health. Here the sequenced sample was peripheral blood, taken on day 0 of AZD1222 vaccination.

The CDR3, as DNA: TGTGCCAGTAGTATTCAGGGGACAGGGCGTTCGCCCCAGCATTTT. Amino acids: CASSIQGTGRSPQHF. The chain uses TRBV19 and TRBJ1-5, with 9 bases lining up with TRBD1. CDR3 length: 15 amino acids. Germline-derived CDR1 and CDR2 are LNHDA and SQIVND (reference sequence). V lost 3 bases and J lost 9; bases outside the gene matches: 9.